The clone carrying this T cell receptor beta chain was observed a few times. Preparation of the TCRbeta library used unique molecular identifiers. TCRdb re-analysed the PCR reads in MiXCR, keeping a single row per CDR3 protein. The sample gives around 380,000 distinct CDR3 sequences, about a tenth of which show up once; roughly 5% is in the top ten. This specimen comes from a study of T-cell reconstitution after alpha-beta-depleted transplantation in children. The length of the CDR3 is 14 residues. Trimming left V 2 bases short and J 0 bases short, with 10 bases between. The germline gives CDR1 SQVTM, CDR2 ANQGSEA.

The genes are TRBV29-1 and TRBJ1-1; no definite D call. This TCR was recovered from a human donor who donated a stem cell graft to a child with acute myeloid leukemia. The material sequenced was PBMCs from the stem cell graft donor, taken from the stem cell graft. Written as DNA, the CDR3 is TGCAGCGTTGAAATACGTTCTATGAACACTGAAGCTTTCTTT. Protein: CSVEIRSMNTEAFF.